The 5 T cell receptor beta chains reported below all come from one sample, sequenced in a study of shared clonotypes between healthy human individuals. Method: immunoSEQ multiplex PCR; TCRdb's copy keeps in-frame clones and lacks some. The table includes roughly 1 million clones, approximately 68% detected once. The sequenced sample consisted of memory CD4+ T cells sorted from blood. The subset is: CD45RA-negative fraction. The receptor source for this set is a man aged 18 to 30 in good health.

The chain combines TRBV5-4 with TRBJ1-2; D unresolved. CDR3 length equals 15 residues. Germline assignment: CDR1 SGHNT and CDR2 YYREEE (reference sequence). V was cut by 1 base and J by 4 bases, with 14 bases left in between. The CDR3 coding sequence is TGTGCCAGCAGCTTGTCTACCGACGCAACCTATGGCTACACCTTC. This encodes CASSLSTDATYGYTF.

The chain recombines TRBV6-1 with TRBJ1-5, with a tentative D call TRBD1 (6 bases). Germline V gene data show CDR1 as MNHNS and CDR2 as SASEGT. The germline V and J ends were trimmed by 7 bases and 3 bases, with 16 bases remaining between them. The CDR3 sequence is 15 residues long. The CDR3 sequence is CASIEGGRDNQPQHF. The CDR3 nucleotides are TGTGCCAGCATCGAAGGGGGAAGAGACAATCAGCCCCAGCATTTT.

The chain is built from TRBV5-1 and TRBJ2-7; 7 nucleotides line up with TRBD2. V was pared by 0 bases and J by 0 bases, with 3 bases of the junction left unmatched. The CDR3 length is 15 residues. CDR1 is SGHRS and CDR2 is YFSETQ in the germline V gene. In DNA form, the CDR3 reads TGCGCCAGCAGCTTGGCCGCTAGCGGCTCCTACGAGCAGTACTTC. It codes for CASSLAASGSYEQYF.

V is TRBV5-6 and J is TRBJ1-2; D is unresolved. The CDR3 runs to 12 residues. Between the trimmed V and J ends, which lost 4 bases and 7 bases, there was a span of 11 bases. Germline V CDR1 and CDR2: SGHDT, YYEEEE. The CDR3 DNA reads TGTGCCAGCAGCGCCGCCCCGGCTGGCTACACCTTC. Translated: CASSAAPAGYTF.

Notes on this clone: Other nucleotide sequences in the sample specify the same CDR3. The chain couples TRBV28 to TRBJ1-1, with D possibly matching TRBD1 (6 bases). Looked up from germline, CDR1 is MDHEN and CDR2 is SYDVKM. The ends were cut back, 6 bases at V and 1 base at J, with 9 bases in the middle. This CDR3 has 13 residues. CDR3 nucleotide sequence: TGTGCCAGCAGGAGACAGGAGAACACTGAAGCTTTCTTT. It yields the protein CASRRQENTEAFF. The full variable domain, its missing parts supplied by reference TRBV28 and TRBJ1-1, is DVKVTQSSRYLVKRTGEKVFLECVQDMDHENMFWYRQDPGLGLRLIYFSYDVKMKEKGDIPEGYSVSREKKERFSLILESASTNQTSMYLCASRRQENTEAFFGQGTRLTVV.